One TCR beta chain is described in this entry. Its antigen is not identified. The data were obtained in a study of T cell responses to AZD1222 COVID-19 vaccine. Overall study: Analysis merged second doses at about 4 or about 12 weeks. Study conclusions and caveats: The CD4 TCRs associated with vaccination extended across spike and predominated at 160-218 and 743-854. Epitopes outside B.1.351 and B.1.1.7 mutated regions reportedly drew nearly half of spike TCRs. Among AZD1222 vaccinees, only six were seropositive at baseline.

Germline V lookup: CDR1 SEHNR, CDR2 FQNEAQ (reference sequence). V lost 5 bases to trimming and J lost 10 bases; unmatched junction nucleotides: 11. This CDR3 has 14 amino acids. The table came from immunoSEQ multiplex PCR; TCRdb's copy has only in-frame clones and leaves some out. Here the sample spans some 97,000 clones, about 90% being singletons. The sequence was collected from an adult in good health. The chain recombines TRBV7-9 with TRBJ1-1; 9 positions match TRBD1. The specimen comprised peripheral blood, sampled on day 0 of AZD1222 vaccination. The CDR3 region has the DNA TGTGCCAGCAGCGTGGACAGGGGCCATTCGGGAGCTTTCTTT. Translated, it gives CASSVDRGHSGAFF. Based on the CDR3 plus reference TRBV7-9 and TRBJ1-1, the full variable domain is DTGVSQNPRHKITKRGQNVTFRCDPISEHNRLYWYRQTLGQGPEFLTYFQNEAQLEKSRLLSDRFSAERPKGSFSTLEIQRTEQGDSAMYLCASSVDRGHSGAFFGQGTRLTVV.